This T cell receptor beta chain was captured by sequencing in a study of T-cell memory formation after mild COVID-19. V dropped 0 bases and J dropped 8; count of bases not matched to a gene: 8. Germline loops: CDR1 GTSNPN, CDR2 SVGIG (reference sequence). The CDR3 has 14 amino acids. Findings of the study overall: Clones that got smaller from day 15 to 85 had even CD4/CD8, while clones growing later tipped toward CD4+.

With respect to this clonotype: Its antigen is not known.

Researchers used 5'RACE with constant-segment primers to make TCR alpha and TCR beta cDNA libraries that carry sample barcodes and UMIs. One entry per CDR3 protein, called by TCRdb with MiXCR from the 5' RACE reads. Seen here are 400,000 to 500,000 distinct CDR3 sequences, roughly 26% observed once, and the top ten hold around 9%. The chain is built from TRBV30 and TRBJ2-7; 9 nucleotides agree with TRBD2. The sequenced sample consisted of PBMCs or a T cell subset sorted from them (not recorded which). The clonotype was recovered from an adult woman who had mild COVID-19 (a few samples of this study predate the infection). Cell type and time point are not known. CDR3 residues: CAWSVGGGAWQQYF. DNA of the CDR3: TGTGCCTGGAGTGTAGGCGGGGGGGCCTGGCAGCAGTACTTC.